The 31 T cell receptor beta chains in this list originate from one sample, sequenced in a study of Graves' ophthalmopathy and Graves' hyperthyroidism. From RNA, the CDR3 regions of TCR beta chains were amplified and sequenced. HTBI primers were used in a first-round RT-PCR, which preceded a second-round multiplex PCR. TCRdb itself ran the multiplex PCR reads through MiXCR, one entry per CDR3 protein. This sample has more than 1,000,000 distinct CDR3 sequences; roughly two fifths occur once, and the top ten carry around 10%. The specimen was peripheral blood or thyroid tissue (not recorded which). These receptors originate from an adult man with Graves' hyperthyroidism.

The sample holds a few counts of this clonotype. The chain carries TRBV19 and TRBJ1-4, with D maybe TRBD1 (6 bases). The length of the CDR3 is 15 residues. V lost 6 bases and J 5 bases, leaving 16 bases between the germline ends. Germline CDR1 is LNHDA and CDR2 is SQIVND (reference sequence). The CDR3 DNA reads TGTGCCAGTAGGGACCGAGCAGGGGTGAATGAAAAACTGTTTTTT. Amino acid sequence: CASRDRAGVNEKLFF.

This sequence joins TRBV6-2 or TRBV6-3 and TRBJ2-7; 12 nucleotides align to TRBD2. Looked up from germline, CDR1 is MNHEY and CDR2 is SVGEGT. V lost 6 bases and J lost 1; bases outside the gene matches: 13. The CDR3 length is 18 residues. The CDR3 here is CASRARPGTSGPSYEQYF. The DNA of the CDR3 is TGTGCCAGCAGAGCCAGGCCCGGGACTAGCGGGCCTTCCTACGAGCAGTACTTC.

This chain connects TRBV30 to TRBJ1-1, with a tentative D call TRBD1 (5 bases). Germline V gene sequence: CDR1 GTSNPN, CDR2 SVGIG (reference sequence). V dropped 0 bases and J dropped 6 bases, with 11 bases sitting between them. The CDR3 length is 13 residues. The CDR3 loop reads CAWSVGPRAEAFF. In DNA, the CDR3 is TGTGCCTGGAGTGTGGGGCCACGGGCTGAAGCTTTCTTT.

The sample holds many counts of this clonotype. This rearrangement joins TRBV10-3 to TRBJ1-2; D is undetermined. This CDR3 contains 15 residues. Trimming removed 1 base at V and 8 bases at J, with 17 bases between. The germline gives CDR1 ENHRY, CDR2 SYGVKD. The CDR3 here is CAISELEGRPMGYTF. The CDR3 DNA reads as TGTGCCATCAGTGAGTTGGAAGGGAGACCTATGGGCTACACCTTC.

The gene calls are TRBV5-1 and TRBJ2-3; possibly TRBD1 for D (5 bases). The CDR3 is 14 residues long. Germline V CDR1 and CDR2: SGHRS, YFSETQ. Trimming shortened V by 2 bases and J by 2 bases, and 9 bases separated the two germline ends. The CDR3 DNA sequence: TGCGCCAGCAGCTTTGGGGCAATCACAGATACGCAGTATTTT. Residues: CASSFGAITDTQYF.

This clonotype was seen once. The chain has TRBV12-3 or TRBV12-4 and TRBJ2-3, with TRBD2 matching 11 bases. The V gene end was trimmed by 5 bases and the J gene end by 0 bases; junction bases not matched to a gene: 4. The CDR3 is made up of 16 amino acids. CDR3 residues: CASSHRTSGSTDTQYF. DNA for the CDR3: TGTGCCAGCAGTCACCGGACTAGCGGGAGCACAGATACGCAGTATTTT.

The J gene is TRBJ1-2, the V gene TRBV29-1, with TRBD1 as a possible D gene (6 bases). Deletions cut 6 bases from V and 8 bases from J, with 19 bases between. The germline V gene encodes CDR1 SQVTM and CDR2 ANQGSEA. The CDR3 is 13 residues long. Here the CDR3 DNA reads TGCAGCGTGGAGAACCAGGGGAGATGGGGCTACACCTTC. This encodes CSVENQGRWGYTF. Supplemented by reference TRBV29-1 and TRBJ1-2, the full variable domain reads SAVISQKPSRDICQRGTSLTIQCQVDSQVTMMFWYRQQPGQSLTLIATANQGSEATYESGFVIDKFPISRPNLTFSTLTVSNMSPEDSSIYLCSVENQGRWGYTFGSGTRLTVV.

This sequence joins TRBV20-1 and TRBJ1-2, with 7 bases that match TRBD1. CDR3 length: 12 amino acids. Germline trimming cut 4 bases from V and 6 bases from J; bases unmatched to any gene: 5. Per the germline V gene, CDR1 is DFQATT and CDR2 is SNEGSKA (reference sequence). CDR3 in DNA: TGCAGTGCTACGGGCAGGGGGGATGGCTACACCTTC. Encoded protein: CSATGRGDGYTF.

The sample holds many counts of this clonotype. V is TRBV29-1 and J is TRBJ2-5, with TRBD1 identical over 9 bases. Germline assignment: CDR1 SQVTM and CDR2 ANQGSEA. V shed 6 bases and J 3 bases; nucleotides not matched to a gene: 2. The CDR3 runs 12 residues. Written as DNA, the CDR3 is TGCAGCGTAGGACAGGGGAAAGAGACCCAGTACTTC. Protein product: CSVGQGKETQYF.

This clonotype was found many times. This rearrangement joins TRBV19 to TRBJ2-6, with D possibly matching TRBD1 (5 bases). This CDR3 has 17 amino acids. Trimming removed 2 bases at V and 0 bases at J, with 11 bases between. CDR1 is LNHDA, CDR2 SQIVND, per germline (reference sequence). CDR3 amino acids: CASSIQGRSSGANVLTF. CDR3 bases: TGTGCCAGTAGTATACAGGGTAGGAGCTCTGGGGCCAACGTCCTGACTTTC.

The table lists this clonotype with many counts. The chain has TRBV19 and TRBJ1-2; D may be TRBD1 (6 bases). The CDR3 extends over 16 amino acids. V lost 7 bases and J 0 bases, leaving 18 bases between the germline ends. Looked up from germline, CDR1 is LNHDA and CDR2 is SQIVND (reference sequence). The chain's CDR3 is CASTETRTAANYGYTF. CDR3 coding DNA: TGTGCCAGTACTGAAACCAGGACAGCCGCTAACTATGGCTACACCTTC.

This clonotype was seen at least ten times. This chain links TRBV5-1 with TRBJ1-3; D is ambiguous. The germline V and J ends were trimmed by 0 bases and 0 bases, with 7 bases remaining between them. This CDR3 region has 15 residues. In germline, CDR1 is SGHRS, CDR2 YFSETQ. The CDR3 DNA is TGCGCCAGCAGCTTGGAGGGCTACTCTGGAAACACCATATATTTT. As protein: CASSLEGYSGNTIYF.

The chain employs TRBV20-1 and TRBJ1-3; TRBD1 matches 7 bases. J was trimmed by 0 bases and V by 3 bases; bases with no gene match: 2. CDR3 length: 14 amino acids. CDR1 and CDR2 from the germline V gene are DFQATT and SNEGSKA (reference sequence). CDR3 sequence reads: CSARDRTSGNTIYF. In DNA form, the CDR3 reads TGCAGTGCTAGGGACAGGACCTCTGGAAACACCATATATTTT.

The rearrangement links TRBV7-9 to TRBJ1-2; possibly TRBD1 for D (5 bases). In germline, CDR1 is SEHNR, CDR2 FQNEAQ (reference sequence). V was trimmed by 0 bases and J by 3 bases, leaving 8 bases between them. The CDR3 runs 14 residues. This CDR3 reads CASSLAVGDYGYTF. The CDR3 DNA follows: TGTGCCAGCAGCTTAGCGGTAGGGGACTATGGCTACACCTTC.

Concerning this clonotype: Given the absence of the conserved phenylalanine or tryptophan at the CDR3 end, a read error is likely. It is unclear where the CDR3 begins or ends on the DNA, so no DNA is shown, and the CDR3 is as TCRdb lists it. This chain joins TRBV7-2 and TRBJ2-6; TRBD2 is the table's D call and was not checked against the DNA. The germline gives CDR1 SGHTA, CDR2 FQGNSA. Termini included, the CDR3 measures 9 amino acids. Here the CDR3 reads CASSTGLET.

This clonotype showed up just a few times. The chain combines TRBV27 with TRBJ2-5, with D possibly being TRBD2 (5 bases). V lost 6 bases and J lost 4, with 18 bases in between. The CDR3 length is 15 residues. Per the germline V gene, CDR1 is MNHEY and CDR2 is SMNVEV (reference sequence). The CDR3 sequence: CASSRTWGRGETQYF. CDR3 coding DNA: TGTGCCAGCAGCCGGACCTGGGGTCGGGGAGAGACCCAGTACTTC.

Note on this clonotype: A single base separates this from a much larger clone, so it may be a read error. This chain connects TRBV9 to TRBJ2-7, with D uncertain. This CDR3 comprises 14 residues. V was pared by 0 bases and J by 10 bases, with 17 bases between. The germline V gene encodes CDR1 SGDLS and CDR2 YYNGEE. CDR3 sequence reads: CASSVVLSARRQYF. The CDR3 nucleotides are TGTGCCAGCAGCGTAGTTCTCTCAGCCCGGCGACAGTACTTC.

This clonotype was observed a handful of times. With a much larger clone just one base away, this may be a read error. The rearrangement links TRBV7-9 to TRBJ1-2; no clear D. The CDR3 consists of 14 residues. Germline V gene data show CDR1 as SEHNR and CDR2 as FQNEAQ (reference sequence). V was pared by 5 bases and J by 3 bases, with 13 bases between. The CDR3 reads CASSLLAEDYGYTF. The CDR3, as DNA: TGTGCCAGCAGCCTACTTGCAGAGGACTATGGCTACACCTTC.

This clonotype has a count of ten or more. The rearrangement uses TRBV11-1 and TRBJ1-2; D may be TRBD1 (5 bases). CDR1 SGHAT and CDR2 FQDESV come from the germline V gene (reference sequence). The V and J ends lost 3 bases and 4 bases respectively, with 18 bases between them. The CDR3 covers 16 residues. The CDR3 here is CASSFGADGLGYGYTF. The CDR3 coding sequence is TGTGCCAGCAGCTTCGGGGCAGATGGGCTCGGCTATGGCTACACCTTC.

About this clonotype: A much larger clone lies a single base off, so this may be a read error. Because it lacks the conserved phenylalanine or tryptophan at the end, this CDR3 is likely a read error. The CDR3 here is CASSLTYMNTEAFS. CDR3 sequence (DNA): TGTGCCAGCAGCTTGACTTACATGAACACTGAAGCTTTCTCT. The chain has TRBV7-2 and TRBJ1-1; D not certain. V dropped 3 bases and J dropped 0 bases, with 8 bases sitting between them. The V gene's germline CDR1 is SGHTA and CDR2 FQGNSA. There are 14 residues in the CDR3.

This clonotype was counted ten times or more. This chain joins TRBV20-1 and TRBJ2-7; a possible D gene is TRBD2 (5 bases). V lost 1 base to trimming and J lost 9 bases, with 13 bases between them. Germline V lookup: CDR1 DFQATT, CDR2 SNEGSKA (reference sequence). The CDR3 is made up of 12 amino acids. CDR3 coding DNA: TGCAGTGCTAGAGTGGACTTCGAGGGGCAGTACTTC. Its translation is CSARVDFEGQYF.

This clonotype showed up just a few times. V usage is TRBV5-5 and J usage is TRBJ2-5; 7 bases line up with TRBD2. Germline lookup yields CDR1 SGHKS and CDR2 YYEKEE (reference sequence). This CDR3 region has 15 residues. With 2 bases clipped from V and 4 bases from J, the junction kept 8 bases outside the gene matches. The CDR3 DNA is TGTGCCAGCAGCTTAGTTCTGGCGGGAGTAGAGACCCAGTACTTC. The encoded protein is CASSLVLAGVETQYF.

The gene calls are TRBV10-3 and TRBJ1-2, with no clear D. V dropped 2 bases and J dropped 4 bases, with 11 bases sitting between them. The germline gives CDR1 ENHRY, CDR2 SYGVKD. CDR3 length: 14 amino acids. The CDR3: CAISETPSLYGYTF. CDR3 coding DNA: TGTGCCATCAGTGAGACCCCCAGCCTCTATGGCTACACCTTC.

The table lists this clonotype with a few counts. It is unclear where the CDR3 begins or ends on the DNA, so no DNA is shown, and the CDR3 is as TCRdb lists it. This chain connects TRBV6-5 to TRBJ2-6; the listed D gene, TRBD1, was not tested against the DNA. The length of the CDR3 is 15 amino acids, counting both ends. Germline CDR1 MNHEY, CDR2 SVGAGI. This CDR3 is CASSTSDGGSVVLTF.

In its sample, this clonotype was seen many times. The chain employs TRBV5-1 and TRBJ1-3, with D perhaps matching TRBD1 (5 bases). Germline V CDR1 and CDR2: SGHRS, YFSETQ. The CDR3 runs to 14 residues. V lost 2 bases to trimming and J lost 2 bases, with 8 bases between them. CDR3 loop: CASSFGTTGNTIYF. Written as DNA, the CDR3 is TGCGCCAGCAGCTTTGGGACGACTGGAAACACCATATATTTT. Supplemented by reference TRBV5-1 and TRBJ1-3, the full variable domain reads KAGVTQTPRYLIKTRGQQVTLSCSPISGHRSVSWYQQTPGQGLQFLFEYFSETQRNKGNFPGRFSGRQFSNSRSEMNVSTLELGDSALYLCASSFGTTGNTIYFGEGSWLTVV.

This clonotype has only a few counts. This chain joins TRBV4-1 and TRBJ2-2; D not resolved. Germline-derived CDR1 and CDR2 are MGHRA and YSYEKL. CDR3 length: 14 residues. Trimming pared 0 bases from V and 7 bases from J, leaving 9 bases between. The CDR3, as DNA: TGCGCCAGCAGCCAAGACCTACCCCTCGGGGAGCTGTTTTTT. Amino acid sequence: CASSQDLPLGELFF.

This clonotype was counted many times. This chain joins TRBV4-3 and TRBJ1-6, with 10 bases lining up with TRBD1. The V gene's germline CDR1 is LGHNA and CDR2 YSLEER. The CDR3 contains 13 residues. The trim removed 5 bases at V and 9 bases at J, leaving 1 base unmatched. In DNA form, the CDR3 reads TGCGCCAGCAGCGGGACAGGGGTTTCACCCCTCCACTTT. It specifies CASSGTGVSPLHF.

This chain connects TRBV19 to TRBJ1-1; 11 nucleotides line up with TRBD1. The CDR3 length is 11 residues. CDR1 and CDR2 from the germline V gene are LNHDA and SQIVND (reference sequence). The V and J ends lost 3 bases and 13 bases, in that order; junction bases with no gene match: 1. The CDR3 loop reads CASSMGQGVFF. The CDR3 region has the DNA TGTGCCAGTAGTATGGGACAGGGGGTTTTCTTT. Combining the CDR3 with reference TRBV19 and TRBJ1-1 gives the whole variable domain DGGITQSPKYLFRKEGQNVTLSCEQNLNHDAMYWYRQDPGQGLRLIYYSQIVNDFQKGDIAEGYSVSREKKESFPLTVTSAQKNPTAFYLCASSMGQGVFFGQGTRLTVV.

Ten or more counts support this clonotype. In DNA form, the CDR3 reads TGTGCCACCAGTGACAGGACTAGCGGGAGGGCGGACGGGGAGCTGTTTTTT. It codes for CATSDRTSGRADGELFF. J is TRBJ2-2 and V is TRBV24-1, with 15 nucleotides matching TRBD2. This CDR3 contains 17 residues. V shed 4 bases and J 7 bases; nucleotides not matched to a gene: 6. Per germline, CDR1 KGHDR and CDR2 SFDVKD.

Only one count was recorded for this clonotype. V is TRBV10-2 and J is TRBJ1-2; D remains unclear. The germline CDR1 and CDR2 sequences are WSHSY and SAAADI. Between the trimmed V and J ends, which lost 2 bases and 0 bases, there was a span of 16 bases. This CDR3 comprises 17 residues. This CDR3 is CASSEPVEGRANYGYTF. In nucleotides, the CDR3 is TGCGCCAGCAGTGAGCCGGTCGAAGGGAGGGCTAACTATGGCTACACCTTC.

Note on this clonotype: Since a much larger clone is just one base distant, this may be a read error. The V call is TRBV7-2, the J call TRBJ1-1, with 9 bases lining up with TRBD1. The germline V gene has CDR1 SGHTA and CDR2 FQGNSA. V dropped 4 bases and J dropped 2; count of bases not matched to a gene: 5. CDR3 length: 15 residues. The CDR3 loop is CTSSYGQGRNTEAFF. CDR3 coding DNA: TGTACCAGCAGCTACGGACAGGGGCGCAACACTGAAGCTTTCTTT.